Given below is one TCR beta chain in context. The sample originates from a study of OX40 agonist ivuxolimab in advanced cancers. TCRdb keeps only in-frame clones here, not all; method: immunoSEQ multiplex PCR. Here the sample spans 30,000 or so clones, about 92% being singletons. Germline V gene sequence: CDR1 MGHRA, CDR2 YSYEKL. Trimming left V 4 bases short and J 4 bases short, with 10 bases between. The CDR3 covers 13 residues. The sequence came from an adult with an advanced solid tumor such as melanoma, head and neck, liver or kidney cancer. The sample here was CD4+ or CD8+ T cells sorted from blood, taken in a trial of the OX40 agonist ivuxolimab. The chain employs TRBV4-1 and TRBJ1-2; D unresolved. CDR3 sequence reads: CASSLGEFYGYTF. The CDR3 nucleotides are TGCGCCAGCAGCCTCGGAGAATTCTATGGCTACACCTTC.